This T cell receptor (beta chain) comes out of a study of cytomegalovirus exposure and HLA in healthy donors. Primers for the PCR totalled 60 Vbeta and 13 Jbeta. Method: immunoSEQ multiplex PCR; TCRdb's copy keeps in-frame clones and lacks some. The table has about 150,000 clones, roughly a tenth seen once. With regard to this clone: What it recognizes is unknown.

Germline CDR1 reads SGHVS; CDR2 reads FQNEAQ. The CDR3 length is 15 residues. The V and J ends lost 3 bases and 2 bases respectively, with 14 bases between them. Findings of the study overall: Diagnosis of cytomegalovirus status made by the classifier reportedly showed high specificity and sensitivity. Among TCR sequences, most were rare, though some public TCRs appeared in many donors.

This chain uses TRBV7-8 with TRBJ2-7; D is ambiguous. Sequencing used PBMCs. The receptor was isolated from a male donor in good health and CMV-seronegative. As DNA, the CDR3 is TGTGCCAGCAGCTTTTCGTCAGGTAGGACCTACGAGCAGTACTTC. It codes for CASSFSSGRTYEQYF.